A single sample gave rise to the 8 T cell receptor beta chains below, sequenced in a study of blood T cells in healthy people across ages. Primed by a sample-barcoded 5' primer and a J-beta primer mix, a second PCR proceeded for 7 to 11 cycles. TCRdb re-derived calls from the 5' RACE reads in MiXCR, one entry per CDR3 protein. The sample holds 1 million to 1.2 million distinct CDR3 sequences, under 40% seen once. The sample comprised blood. The receptors derive from a young man in good health.

The V call is TRBV9, the J call TRBJ2-2; tentative D call: TRBD1 (5 bases). CDR3 length: 13 residues. Germline lookup yields CDR1 SGDLS and CDR2 YYNGEE. Between the trimmed V and J ends, which lost 6 bases and 6 bases, there was a span of 12 bases. CDR3 amino acids: CASTSGWAGELFF. The CDR3 DNA reads as TGTGCCAGCACCTCAGGGTGGGCCGGGGAGCTGTTTTTT.

In its sample, this clonotype was seen a few times. The V and J genes are TRBV4-3 and TRBJ2-7, with D possibly matching TRBD1 (6 bases). Germline CDR1 reads LGHNA; CDR2 reads YSLEER. The CDR3 covers 15 residues. Trimming pared 4 bases from V and 2 bases from J, leaving 15 bases between. CDR3 in amino acids: CASSLDRRFTYEQYF. The CDR3 DNA reads as TGCGCCAGCAGCCTTGACAGGCGTTTTACCTACGAGCAGTACTTC.

This clonotype was found a few times. The J gene is TRBJ2-3, the V gene TRBV20-1; a weak D match, TRBD1 (6 bases). The CDR3 extends over 15 amino acids. Germline-derived CDR1 and CDR2 are DFQATT and SNEGSKA (reference sequence). Trimming took off 5 bases at V and 0 bases at J, with 15 bases between the two ends. In DNA, the CDR3 is TGCAGTGCTCAGGACAGATCTACTAGCACAGATACGCAGTATTTT. Its translation: CSAQDRSTSTDTQYF.

CDR3 sequence reads: CASSSSAGTTGYGYTF. CDR3 in DNA: TGTGCCAGCAGCTCATCCGCCGGGACGACAGGTTATGGCTACACCTTC. V and J are TRBV28 and TRBJ1-2; possible D gene TRBD1, 6 bases. The CDR3 consists of 16 residues. The germline CDR1 and CDR2 sequences are MDHEN and SYDVKM. With 6 bases removed from V and 5 bases from J, the gap between germline ends came to 22 bases.

This chain links TRBV29-1 with TRBJ2-2; D is possibly TRBD1 or TRBD2 (5 bases each). CDR1 SQVTM and CDR2 ANQGSEA come from the germline V gene. The length of the CDR3 is 14 residues. V was pared by 4 bases and J by 1 base, with 10 bases between. The CDR3 region has the DNA TGCAGCGTTGGAGGGGTAAAGAACACCGGGGAGCTGTTTTTT. Translated: CSVGGVKNTGELFF.

This clonotype was detected a few times. The chain combines TRBV4-1 with TRBJ1-5, with D possibly matching TRBD1 (5 bases). With 6 bases removed from V and 5 bases from J, the gap between germline ends came to 17 bases. Germline V gives CDR1 MGHRA, CDR2 YSYEKL. The CDR3 length is 15 residues. The CDR3 spells CASSRAGGIDQPQHF. In DNA, the CDR3 is TGCGCCAGCAGTCGAGCTGGGGGGATCGATCAGCCCCAGCATTTT.

The chain couples TRBV20-1 to TRBJ1-6; D is unresolved. The CDR3 extends over 16 amino acids. CDR1 is DFQATT and CDR2 is SNEGSKA in the germline V gene (reference sequence). With 6 bases removed from V and 0 bases from J, the gap between germline ends came to 15 bases. CDR3 protein: CSASSGPSSYNSPLHF. CDR3 nucleotide sequence: TGCAGTGCCTCCTCGGGCCCGAGCTCCTATAATTCACCCCTCCACTTT.

The chain uses TRBV5-1 and TRBJ1-1; weak D call: TRBD1 (6 bases). CDR1 SGHRS and CDR2 YFSETQ come from the germline V gene. The CDR3 spans 13 residues. Trimming pared 4 bases from V and 8 bases from J, leaving 15 bases between. DNA for the CDR3: TGCGCCAGCAGCGTCTACAGGGATGCCGAAGCTTTCTTT. Translating it yields CASSVYRDAEAFF.